One and the same sample provided the 12 T cell receptor beta chains below, sequenced in a study of cytomegalovirus exposure and HLA in healthy donors. Researchers ran the PCR with 60 Vbeta and 13 Jbeta primers. Method: immunoSEQ multiplex PCR; TCRdb's copy keeps in-frame clones and lacks some. The repertoire holds 150,000 to 200,000 clones, with about three quarters as singletons. The sample comprised PBMCs. All receptors derive from a man aged 45-60 years in good health and CMV-seropositive.

The chain combines TRBV4-3 with TRBJ2-2, with a weak D call TRBD2 (6 bases). The CDR3 is made up of 17 amino acids. From germline, CDR1 is LGHNA and CDR2 YSLEER. The ends were cut back, 4 bases at V and 5 bases at J, with 20 bases in the middle. The CDR3 loop reads CASSPSGGGDGTGELFF. Written as DNA, the CDR3 is TGCGCCAGCAGCCCGTCCGGTGGCGGGGATGGGACCGGGGAGCTGTTTTTT.

This clone was picked up a small number of times. CDR3 sequence (DNA): TGTGCCAGCAGCGTAGACATAAGGGGGTCTGGAAACACCATATATTTT. It translates to CASSVDIRGSGNTIYF. This sequence joins TRBV9 and TRBJ1-3, with D tentatively TRBD1 (6 bases). V was trimmed by 0 bases and J by 1 base, leaving 11 bases between them. Germline CDR1 and CDR2: SGDLS and YYNGEE. CDR3 size: 16 residues.

This chain uses TRBV30 with TRBJ2-1, with 7 bases that match TRBD2. The ends lost 7 bases at V and 0 bases at J; junction bases unmatched: 12. The CDR3 covers 16 residues. Germline loops: CDR1 GTSNPN, CDR2 SVGIG (reference sequence). CDR3 residues: CALWGATSHSYNEQFF. CDR3 in DNA: TGTGCCTTATGGGGAGCGACTAGCCACTCCTACAATGAGCAGTTCTTC.

The J gene is TRBJ2-7, the V gene TRBV6-4; tentatively, D is TRBD1 (5 bases). Germline V lookup: CDR1 MRHNA, CDR2 SNTAGT. The CDR3 length is 14 residues. V shed 3 bases and J shed 0 bases, with 9 bases lying between them. CDR3 coding DNA: TGTGCCAGCAGTGAAGTGGACACCTCCTACGAGCAGTACGTC. It specifies CASSEVDTSYEQYV.

The V gene is TRBV5-1, the J gene TRBJ1-1, with 7 bases aligning to TRBD1. Germline CDR1 SGHRS, CDR2 YFSETQ. The length of the CDR3 is 16 residues. After removal of 0 bases from V and 4 bases from J, the junction contained 9 bases not matched to a gene. For the CDR3, the DNA is TGCGCCAGCAGCTTGGCGAAACAGGGGAGTAGCACTGAAGCTTTCTTT. It codes for CASSLAKQGSSTEAFF.

The J gene is TRBJ2-5, the V gene TRBV5-6, with 10 bases lining up with TRBD1. Gene TRBJ2-7 matches the end of the DNA better, so the J call may be wrong. CDR3 length: 15 residues. Germline V gene data show CDR1 as SGHDT and CDR2 as YYEEEE. CDR3 nucleotides: TGTGCCAGCAGCTTAGGGACAGGGGCTTACGACGAGCAGTACTTC. Protein sequence: CASSLGTGAYDEQYF.

The chain combines TRBV5-1 with TRBJ2-1, with TRBD2 matching over 9 bases. Losses at the gene ends were 4 bases for V and 2 bases for J; bases not matched to a gene: 7. The CDR3 consists of 16 residues. Per the germline V gene, CDR1 is SGHRS and CDR2 is YFSETQ. The CDR3 DNA reads TGCGCCAGCAGCGGGGGCGGGGGGGCTACCTACAATGAGCAGTTCTTC. Its protein is CASSGGGGATYNEQFF.

The V gene is TRBV7-2, the J gene TRBJ2-5; 9 bases fit TRBD2. The CDR3 has 16 residues. Germline V gives CDR1 SGHTA, CDR2 FQGNSA. Unmatched junction bases numbered 10, after V lost 3 bases and J lost 5 bases. CDR3 coding DNA: TGTGCCAGCAGCTTCGACGGCGGGGGGGCGGGGGAGACCCAGTACTTC. It translates to CASSFDGGGAGETQYF.

The chain joins TRBV6-6 to TRBJ1-5; the D is unclear. CDR1 and CDR2 from the germline V gene are MNHNY and SVGAGI (reference sequence). V shed 8 bases and J shed 6 bases, with 14 bases lying between them. The CDR3 is 13 residues long. The CDR3 DNA is TGTGCCAGCTGGGAGGTCTTGGGTCAGCCCCAGCATTTT. Translation: CASWEVLGQPQHF.

The chain uses TRBV2 and TRBJ2-7, with 9 bases identical to TRBD1. After removal of 6 bases from V and 6 bases from J, the junction contained 15 bases not matched to a gene. The CDR3 covers 16 residues. CDR1 and CDR2 (germline): SNHLY, FYNNEI. The CDR3 sequence: CASRETGQGVSREQYV. The DNA of the CDR3 is TGTGCCAGCAGGGAGACGGGACAGGGAGTTTCGCGCGAGCAGTACGTC.

This clone was seen a single time. The rearrangement uses TRBV5-4 and TRBJ2-3; TRBD2 matches at 14 bases. CDR1 is SGHNT, CDR2 YYREEE, per germline (reference sequence). CDR3 size: 16 residues. V lost 3 bases, J lost 6 bases, and 6 bases stayed unmatched. CDR3 sequence: CASSSGLAGGLDTQYF. DNA of the CDR3: TGTGCCAGCAGCTCAGGACTAGCGGGGGGTTTGGATACGCAGTATTTT.

This rearrangement joins TRBV9 to TRBJ2-5; a possible D gene is TRBD1 (5 bases). The germline V and J ends were trimmed by 8 bases and 5 bases, with 13 bases remaining between them. CDR1 is SGDLS and CDR2 is YYNGEE in the germline V gene. This CDR3 comprises 12 residues. CDR3 bases: TGTGCCAGAACCAGGGTTGGCGAGACCCAGTACTTC. Residues: CARTRVGETQYF. Full variable domain (missing parts from reference TRBV9 and TRBJ2-5): DSGVTQTPKHLITATGQRVTLRCSPRSGDLSVYWYQQSLDQGLQFLIQYYNGEERAKGNILERFSAQQFPDLHSELNLSSLELGDSALYFCARTRVGETQYFGPGTRLLVL.